A single sample is the source of the 11 T cell receptor beta chains below, sequenced in a study of blood T cell repertoires in COVID-19. Assay used: immunoSEQ multiplex PCR; TCRdb lists only in-frame clones, some missing. The table records 170,000 or so clones, approximately 86% of them present only once. The material sequenced was peripheral blood. The receptors here all came from a man over 45 with active or convalescent COVID-19.

The rearrangement links TRBV28 to TRBJ2-3; 7 bases agree with TRBD1. The CDR3 length is 12 residues. CDR1 is MDHEN, CDR2 SYDVKM, per germline. The ends lost 3 bases at V and 10 bases at J; junction bases unmatched: 4. DNA for the CDR3: TGTGCCAGCAGTTTGTCGACAGGGCCGCAGTATTTT. Translated, it gives CASSLSTGPQYF.

V is TRBV27 and J is TRBJ2-5; possible D gene TRBD2, 5 bases. Germline V lookup: CDR1 MNHEY, CDR2 SMNVEV (reference sequence). This CDR3 has 13 residues. V was trimmed by 5 bases and J by 4 bases, leaving 11 bases between them. The CDR3 is CASSRRERETQYF. CDR3 DNA: TGTGCCAGCAGTAGAAGGGAGCGAGAGACCCAGTACTTC.

The J gene is TRBJ2-6, the V gene TRBV4-1, with D uncertain. V was cut by 7 bases and J by 2 bases, with 6 bases left in between. The CDR3 covers 13 residues. CDR1 and CDR2 (germline): MGHRA, YSYEKL. The CDR3 coding sequence is TGCGCCAGCACCCTCCCTGGGGCCAACGTCCTGACTTTC. Amino acids: CASTLPGANVLTF.

This chain connects TRBV4-3 to TRBJ1-3; D is perhaps TRBD1 (6 bases). Trimming left V 3 bases short and J 1 base short, with 13 bases between. This CDR3 comprises 16 residues. Germline V gene data show CDR1 as LGHNA and CDR2 as YSLEER. The CDR3 nucleotides read TGCGCCAGCAGCCAGGCAACAGGGTCATCTGGAAACACCATATATTTT. Protein: CASSQATGSSGNTIYF.

This chain uses TRBV5-4 with TRBJ2-1; tentative D call: TRBD2 (5 bases). The germline gives CDR1 SGHNT, CDR2 YYREEE (reference sequence). The length of the CDR3 is 17 residues. V was cut by 0 bases and J by 0 bases, with 13 bases left in between. CDR3 in DNA: TGTGCCAGCAGCTTGGGGAATCCAGAGGGCTCCTACAATGAGCAGTTCTTC. It encodes CASSLGNPEGSYNEQFF.

This clone was detected only a few times. The chain links TRBV19 to TRBJ2-7; the match to TRBD1 covers 10 bases. Germline V CDR1 and CDR2: LNHDA, SQIVND (reference sequence). J lost 3 bases, V lost 7 bases, and 6 bases had no gene match. The CDR3 loop spans 14 amino acids. The chain's CDR3 is CASTWGTGDYEQYF. The CDR3 DNA reads TGTGCCAGTACTTGGGGGACAGGGGACTACGAGCAGTACTTC.

The chain joins TRBV2 to TRBJ1-1; no clear D. CDR1 is SNHLY and CDR2 is FYNNEI in the germline V gene. V lost 6 bases to trimming and J lost 0 bases, with 11 bases between them. The CDR3 runs to 14 residues. CDR3 sequence reads: CASRNAAVNTEAFF. The CDR3 DNA reads TGTGCCAGCAGAAACGCAGCGGTGAACACTGAAGCTTTCTTT.

This clone has only one observation. CDR3 loop: CASSYNRDTQTYEQYF. Here the CDR3 DNA reads TGTGCCAGCAGTTACAACCGGGACACGCAAACCTACGAGCAGTACTTC. The J gene is TRBJ2-7, the V gene TRBV6-2 or TRBV6-3, with a tentative D call TRBD1 (6 bases). The CDR3 is 16 residues long. Trimming took off 2 bases at V and 2 bases at J, with 16 bases between the two ends. Looked up from germline, CDR1 is MNHEY and CDR2 is SVGEGT.

J is TRBJ1-6 and V is TRBV28; a weak D match, TRBD1 (5 bases). The CDR3 consists of 16 residues. The germline gives CDR1 MDHEN, CDR2 SYDVKM. Between the trimmed V and J ends, which lost 7 bases and 1 base, there was a span of 14 bases. The CDR3 region has the DNA TGTGCCAGCAACCCCTACCAGGGATCCTATAATTCACCCCTCCACTTT. Translated, it gives CASNPYQGSYNSPLHF. Combining the CDR3 with reference TRBV28 and TRBJ1-6 gives the whole variable domain DVKVTQSSRYLVKRTGEKVFLECVQDMDHENMFWYRQDPGLGLRLIYFSYDVKMKEKGDIPEGYSVSREKKERFSLILESASTNQTSMYLCASNPYQGSYNSPLHFGNGTRLTVT.

V is TRBV5-1 and J is TRBJ2-1; 7 positions match TRBD2. The CDR3 consists of 16 residues. Germline CDR1 and CDR2: SGHRS and YFSETQ. V gave up 4 bases and J gave up 8 bases; unmatched junction bases: 15. CDR3 DNA sequence: TGCGCCAGCAGCCCGTGGGAGGGAGGGCCGGGCGATGAGCAGTTCTTC. Translated: CASSPWEGGPGDEQFF.

The chain links TRBV19 to TRBJ2-1, with D perhaps TRBD1 (5 bases). The V and J ends lost 2 bases and 5 bases respectively, with 13 bases between them. Looked up from germline, CDR1 is LNHDA and CDR2 is SQIVND (reference sequence). The CDR3 runs to 15 residues. In nucleotides, the CDR3 is TGTGCCAGTAGTATATTTGCCAGGGCCGACAATGAGCAGTTCTTC. This gives the protein CASSIFARADNEQFF.